The present entry profiles one T cell receptor (beta chain) with its context. What it recognizes is unknown. The PCR employed 60 Vbeta primers together with 13 Jbeta primers. The data were produced by immunoSEQ multiplex PCR, yet TCRdb's version contains in-frame clones alone and is incomplete. The sample lists fewer than 85,000 clones; 84% were seen once. The sample originates from a study of cytomegalovirus exposure and HLA in healthy donors. General observations from the study: A later analysis showed that HLA-associated TCR beta chains had undergone more clonal expansion than equally common others.

This clonotype originated in an older man in good health and CMV-seropositive. The sequenced material came from PBMCs.

The DNA for the CDR3 is TGTGCCAGCAGAGACGCTTCAGGGTTTAATTCACCCCTCCACTTT. This translates into CASRDASGFNSPLHF. V usage is TRBV7-2 and J usage is TRBJ1-6, with D possibly TRBD1 on 5 matching bases. Germline CDR1 SGHTA, CDR2 FQGNSA. The length of the CDR3 is 15 residues. V lost 6 bases to trimming and J lost 6 bases, with 15 bases between them.